What follows describes a single T cell receptor (beta chain). Trimming cost V 5 bases and J 7 bases, with 14 bases left between them. This CDR3 region has 13 residues. Germline-derived CDR1 and CDR2 are MNHEY and SVGAGI. The data are from a study of blood T cell repertoires in COVID-19. Overall study: T cells, B-cell-depleted T cells, or PBMCs provided the cDNA or gDNA that served as material.

All recovered Cohort 3 donors got two negative PCRs, got clearance, or saw symptom resolution. The authors' processing: The authors estimated nucleated cell counts from reference gene primer amplification. Generated by immunoSEQ multiplex PCR, the TCRdb table keeps only in-frame clones and is missing some. V, J and clone size are those of that table, while D and trimming were read from the DNA. The repertoire holds under 300,000 clones, around 90% seen once, with 1.5% to 2% in the top ten. The chain employs TRBV6-5 and TRBJ1-1; tentative D call: TRBD1 (5 bases). The sample consisted of PBMCs or T cells enriched from blood (not recorded which). The TCR originated in a woman in her forties who had recovered from COVID-19. This CDR3 reads CASSQHRGLEAFF. The DNA for the CDR3 is TGTGCCAGCAGTCAACATAGGGGACTTGAAGCTTTCTTT.